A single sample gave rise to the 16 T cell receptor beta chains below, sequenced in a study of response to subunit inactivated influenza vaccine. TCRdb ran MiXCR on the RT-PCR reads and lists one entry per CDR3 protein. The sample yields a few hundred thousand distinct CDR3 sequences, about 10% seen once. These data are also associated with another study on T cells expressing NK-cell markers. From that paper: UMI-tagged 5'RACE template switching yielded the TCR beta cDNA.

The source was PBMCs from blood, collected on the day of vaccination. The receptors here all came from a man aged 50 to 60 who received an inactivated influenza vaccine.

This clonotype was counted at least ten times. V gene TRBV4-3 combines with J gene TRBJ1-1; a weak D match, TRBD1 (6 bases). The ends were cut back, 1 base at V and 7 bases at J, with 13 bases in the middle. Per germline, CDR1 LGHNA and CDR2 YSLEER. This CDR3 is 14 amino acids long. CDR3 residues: CASSQVNLQGEAFF. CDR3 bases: TGCGCCAGCAGCCAAGTAAATTTACAGGGTGAAGCTTTCTTT.

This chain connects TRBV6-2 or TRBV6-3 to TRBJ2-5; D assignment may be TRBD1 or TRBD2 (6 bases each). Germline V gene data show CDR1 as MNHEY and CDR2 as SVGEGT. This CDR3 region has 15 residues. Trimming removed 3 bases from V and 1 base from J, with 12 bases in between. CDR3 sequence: CASSYRRGAQETQYF. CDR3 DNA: TGTGCCAGCAGTTATCGGAGGGGGGCCCAAGAGACCCAGTACTTC.

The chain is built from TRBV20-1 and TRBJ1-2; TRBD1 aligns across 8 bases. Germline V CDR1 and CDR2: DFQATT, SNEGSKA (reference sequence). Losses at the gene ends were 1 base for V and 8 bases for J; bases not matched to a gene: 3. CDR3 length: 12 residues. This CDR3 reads CSARGQGHGYTF. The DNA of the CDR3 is TGCAGTGCTAGAGGACAGGGGCACGGCTACACCTTC.

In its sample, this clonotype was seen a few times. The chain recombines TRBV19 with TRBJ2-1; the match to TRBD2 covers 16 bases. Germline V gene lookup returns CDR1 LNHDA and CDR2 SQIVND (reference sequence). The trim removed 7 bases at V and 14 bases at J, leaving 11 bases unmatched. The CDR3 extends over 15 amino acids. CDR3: CASINQGLAGGRKFF. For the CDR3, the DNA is TGTGCCAGTATTAATCAGGGACTAGCGGGAGGGCGTAAGTTCTTC.

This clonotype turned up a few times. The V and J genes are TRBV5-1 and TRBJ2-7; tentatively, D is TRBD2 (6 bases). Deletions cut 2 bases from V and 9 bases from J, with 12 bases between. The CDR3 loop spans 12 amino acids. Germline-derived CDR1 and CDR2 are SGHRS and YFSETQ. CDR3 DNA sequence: TGCGCCAGCAGCTTACCGGGAGAGGTGCAGTACTTC. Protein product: CASSLPGEVQYF.

The CDR3 is CASRHRDRRRETQYF. In nucleotides, the CDR3 is TGTGCCAGCAGGCACCGGGACAGGAGACGAGAGACCCAGTACTTC. This chain uses TRBV3-1 with TRBJ2-5; 8 bases are shared with TRBD1. This CDR3 spans 15 amino acids. With 6 bases clipped from V and 4 bases from J, the junction kept 10 bases outside the gene matches. CDR1 is LGHDT, CDR2 YNNKEL, per germline (reference sequence).

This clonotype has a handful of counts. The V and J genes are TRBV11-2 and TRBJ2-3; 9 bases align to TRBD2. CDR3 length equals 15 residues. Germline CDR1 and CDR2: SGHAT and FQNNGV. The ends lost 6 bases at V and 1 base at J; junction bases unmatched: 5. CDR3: CASRPLAGRTDTQYF. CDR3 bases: TGTGCCAGCAGACCTCTAGCGGGGCGCACAGATACGCAGTATTTT.

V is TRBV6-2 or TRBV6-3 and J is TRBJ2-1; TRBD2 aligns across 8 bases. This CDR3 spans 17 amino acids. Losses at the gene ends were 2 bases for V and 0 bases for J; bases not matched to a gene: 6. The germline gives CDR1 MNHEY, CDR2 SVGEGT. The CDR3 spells CASSYETGGPSYNEQFF. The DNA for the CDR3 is TGTGCCAGCAGTTACGAAACGGGAGGGCCCTCCTACAATGAGCAGTTCTTC.

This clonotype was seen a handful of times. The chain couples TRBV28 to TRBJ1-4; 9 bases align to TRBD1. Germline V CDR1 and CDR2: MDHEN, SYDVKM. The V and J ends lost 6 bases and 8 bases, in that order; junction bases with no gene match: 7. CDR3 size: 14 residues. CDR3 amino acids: CASSYDRGWEKLFF. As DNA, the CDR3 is TGTGCCAGCAGCTACGACAGGGGGTGGGAAAAACTGTTTTTT.

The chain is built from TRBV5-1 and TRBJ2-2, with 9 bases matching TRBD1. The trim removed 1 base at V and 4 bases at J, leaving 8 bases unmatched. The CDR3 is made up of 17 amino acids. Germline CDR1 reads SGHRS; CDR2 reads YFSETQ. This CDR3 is CASSLRTGALSTGELFF. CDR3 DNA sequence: TGCGCCAGCAGCTTGCGGACAGGGGCTCTGAGCACCGGGGAGCTGTTTTTT.

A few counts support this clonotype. The CDR3 region has the DNA TGTGCCACCAACCAACGAGGCAGAATGCCACTAGCGGCGAACACCGGGGAGCTGTTTTTT. It specifies CATNQRGRMPLAANTGELFF. The rearrangement links TRBV24-1 to TRBJ2-2; TRBD2 aligns across 8 bases. The junction had 19 bases not matched to a gene; V was cut back by 8 bases and J by 0 bases. Germline V gene sequence: CDR1 KGHDR, CDR2 SFDVKD. CDR3 length: 20 residues.

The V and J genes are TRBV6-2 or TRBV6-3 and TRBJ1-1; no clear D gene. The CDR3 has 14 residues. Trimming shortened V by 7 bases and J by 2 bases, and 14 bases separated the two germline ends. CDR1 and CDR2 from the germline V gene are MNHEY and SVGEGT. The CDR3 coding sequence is TGTGCCAGCACCCTACCCCCGGAAAACACTGAAGCTTTCTTT. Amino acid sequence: CASTLPPENTEAFF.

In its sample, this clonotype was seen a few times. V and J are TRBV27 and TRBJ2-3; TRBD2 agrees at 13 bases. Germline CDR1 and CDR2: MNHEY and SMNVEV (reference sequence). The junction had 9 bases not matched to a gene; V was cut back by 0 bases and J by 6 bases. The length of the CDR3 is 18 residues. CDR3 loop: CASSLSTPVGLAGDTQYF. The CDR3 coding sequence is TGTGCCAGCAGTTTATCGACACCAGTGGGACTAGCGGGGGATACGCAGTATTTT.

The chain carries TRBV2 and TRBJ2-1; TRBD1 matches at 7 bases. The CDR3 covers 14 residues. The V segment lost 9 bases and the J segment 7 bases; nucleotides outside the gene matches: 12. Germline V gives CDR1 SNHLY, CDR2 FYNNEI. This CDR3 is CARADRALLNEQFF. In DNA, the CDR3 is TGTGCCAGGGCCGACAGGGCCCTCTTAAATGAGCAGTTCTTC.

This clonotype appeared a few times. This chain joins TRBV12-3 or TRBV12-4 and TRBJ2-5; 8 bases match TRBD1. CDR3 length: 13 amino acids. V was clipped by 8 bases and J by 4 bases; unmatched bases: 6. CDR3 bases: TGTGCCAGCGCGTCGACAGGGGTAGAGACCCAGTACTTC. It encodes CASASTGVETQYF.

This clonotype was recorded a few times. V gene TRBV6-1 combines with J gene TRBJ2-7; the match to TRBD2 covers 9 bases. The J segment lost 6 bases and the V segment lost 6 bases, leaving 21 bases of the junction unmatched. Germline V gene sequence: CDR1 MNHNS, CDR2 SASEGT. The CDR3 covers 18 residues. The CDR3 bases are TGTGCCAGCAGCCTATATGGCCCCTTAGCGGGAGCATTATCCGAGCAGTACTTC. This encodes CASSLYGPLAGALSEQYF.